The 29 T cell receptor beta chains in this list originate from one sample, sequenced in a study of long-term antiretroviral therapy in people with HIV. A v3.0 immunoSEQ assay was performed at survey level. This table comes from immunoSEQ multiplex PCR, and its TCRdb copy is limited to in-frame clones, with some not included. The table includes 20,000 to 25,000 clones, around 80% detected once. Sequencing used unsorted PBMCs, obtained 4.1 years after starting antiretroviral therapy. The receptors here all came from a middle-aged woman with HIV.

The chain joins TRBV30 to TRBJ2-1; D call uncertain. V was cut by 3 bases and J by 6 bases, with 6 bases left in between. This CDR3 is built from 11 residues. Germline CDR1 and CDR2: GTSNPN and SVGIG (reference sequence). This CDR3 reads CAWSKLNEQFF. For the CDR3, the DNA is TGTGCCTGGAGCAAACTCAATGAGCAGTTCTTC.

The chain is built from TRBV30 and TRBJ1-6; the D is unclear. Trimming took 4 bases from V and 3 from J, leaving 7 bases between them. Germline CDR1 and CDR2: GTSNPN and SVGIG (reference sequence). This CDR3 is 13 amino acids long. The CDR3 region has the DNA TGTGCCTGGACACTGATCTATAATTCACCCCTCCACTTT. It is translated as CAWTLIYNSPLHF.

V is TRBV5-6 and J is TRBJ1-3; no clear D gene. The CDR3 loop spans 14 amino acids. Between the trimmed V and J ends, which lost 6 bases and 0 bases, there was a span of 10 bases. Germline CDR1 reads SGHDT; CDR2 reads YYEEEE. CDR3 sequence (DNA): TGTGCCAGCAACCAGGTTAACTCTGGAAACACCATATATTTT. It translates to CASNQVNSGNTIYF.

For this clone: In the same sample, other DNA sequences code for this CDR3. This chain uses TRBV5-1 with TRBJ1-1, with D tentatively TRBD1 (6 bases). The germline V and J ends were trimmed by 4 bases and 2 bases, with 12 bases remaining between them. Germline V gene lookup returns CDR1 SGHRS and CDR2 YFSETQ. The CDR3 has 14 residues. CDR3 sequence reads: CASSSRTANTEAFF. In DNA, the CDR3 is TGCGCCAGCAGCAGCAGGACAGCAAACACTGAAGCTTTCTTT.

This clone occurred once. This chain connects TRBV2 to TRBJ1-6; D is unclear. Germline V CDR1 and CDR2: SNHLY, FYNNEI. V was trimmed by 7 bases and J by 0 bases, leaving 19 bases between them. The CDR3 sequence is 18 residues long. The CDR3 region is CASNHSPPQSSYNSPLHF. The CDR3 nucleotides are TGTGCCAGCAACCACAGCCCTCCACAGAGCTCCTATAATTCACCCCTCCACTTT.

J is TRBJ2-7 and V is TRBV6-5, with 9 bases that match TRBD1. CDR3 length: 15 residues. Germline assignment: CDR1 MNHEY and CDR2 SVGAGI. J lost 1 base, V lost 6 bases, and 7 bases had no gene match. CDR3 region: CASRASGTGSYEQYF. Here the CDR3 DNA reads TGTGCCAGCAGGGCCTCCGGGACAGGGTCCTACGAGCAGTACTTC.

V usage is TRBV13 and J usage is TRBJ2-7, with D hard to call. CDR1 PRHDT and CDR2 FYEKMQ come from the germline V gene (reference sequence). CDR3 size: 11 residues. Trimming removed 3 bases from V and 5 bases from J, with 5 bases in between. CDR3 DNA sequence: TGTGCCAGCAGCTTCAGCCACGAGCAGTACTTC. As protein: CASSFSHEQYF.

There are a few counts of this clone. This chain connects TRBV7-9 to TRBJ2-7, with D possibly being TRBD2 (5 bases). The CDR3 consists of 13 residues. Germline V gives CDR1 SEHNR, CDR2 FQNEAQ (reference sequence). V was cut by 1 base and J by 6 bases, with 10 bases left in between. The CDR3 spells CASSLGPSLEQYF. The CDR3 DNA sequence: TGTGCCAGCAGCTTAGGTCCTAGCCTCGAGCAGTACTTC.

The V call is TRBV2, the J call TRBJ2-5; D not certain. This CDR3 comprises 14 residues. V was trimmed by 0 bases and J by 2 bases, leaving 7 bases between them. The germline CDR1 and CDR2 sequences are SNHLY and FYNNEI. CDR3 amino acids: CASSEALWQETQYF. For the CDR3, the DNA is TGTGCCAGCAGTGAAGCGCTTTGGCAAGAGACCCAGTACTTC. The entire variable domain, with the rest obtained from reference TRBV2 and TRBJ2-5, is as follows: EPEVTQTPSHQVTQMGQEVILRCVPISNHLYFYWYRQILGQKVEFLVSFYNNEISEKSEIFDDQFSVERPDGSNFTLKIRSTKLEDSAMYFCASSEALWQETQYFGPGTRLLVL.

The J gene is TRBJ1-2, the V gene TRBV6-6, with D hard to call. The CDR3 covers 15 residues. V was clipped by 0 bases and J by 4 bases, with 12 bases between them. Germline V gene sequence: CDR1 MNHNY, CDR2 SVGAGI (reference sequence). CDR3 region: CASSYSTAVGYGYTF. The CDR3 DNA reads TGTGCCAGCAGTTACTCTACGGCGGTAGGCTATGGCTACACCTTC.

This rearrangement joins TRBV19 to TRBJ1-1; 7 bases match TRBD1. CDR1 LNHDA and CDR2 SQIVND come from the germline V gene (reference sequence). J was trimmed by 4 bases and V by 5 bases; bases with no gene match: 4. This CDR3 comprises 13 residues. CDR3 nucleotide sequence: TGTGCCAGTAGTCTACAGGGGAGCACTGAAGCTTTCTTT. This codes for CASSLQGSTEAFF.

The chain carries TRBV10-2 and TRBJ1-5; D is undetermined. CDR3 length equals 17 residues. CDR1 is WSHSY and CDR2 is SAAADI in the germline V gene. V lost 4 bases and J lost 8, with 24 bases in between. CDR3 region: CASSVSAFREPREPQHF. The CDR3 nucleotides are TGCGCCAGCAGTGTTTCGGCCTTCCGGGAGCCTCGGGAGCCCCAGCATTTT.

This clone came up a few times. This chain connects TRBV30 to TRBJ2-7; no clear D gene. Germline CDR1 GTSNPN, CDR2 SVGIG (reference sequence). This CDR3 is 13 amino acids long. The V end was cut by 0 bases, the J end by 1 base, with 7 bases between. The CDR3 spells CAWSVGRSYEQYF. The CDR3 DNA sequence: TGTGCCTGGAGTGTCGGCAGATCCTACGAGCAGTACTTC.

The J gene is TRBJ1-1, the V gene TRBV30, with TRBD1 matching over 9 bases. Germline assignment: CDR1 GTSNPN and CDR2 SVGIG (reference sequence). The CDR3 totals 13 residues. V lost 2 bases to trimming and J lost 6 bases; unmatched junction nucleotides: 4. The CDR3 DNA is TGTGCCTGGAGTAAACAGGGGGCTCCTGAAGCTTTCTTT. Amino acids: CAWSKQGAPEAFF.

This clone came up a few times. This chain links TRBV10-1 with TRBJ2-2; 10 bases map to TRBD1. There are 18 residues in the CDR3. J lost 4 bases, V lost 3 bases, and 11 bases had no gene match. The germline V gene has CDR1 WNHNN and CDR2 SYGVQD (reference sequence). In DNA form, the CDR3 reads TGCGCCAGCAGTGAAGGAGCTCGGGGACAGGGGTCCACCGGGGAGCTGTTTTTT. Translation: CASSEGARGQGSTGELFF.

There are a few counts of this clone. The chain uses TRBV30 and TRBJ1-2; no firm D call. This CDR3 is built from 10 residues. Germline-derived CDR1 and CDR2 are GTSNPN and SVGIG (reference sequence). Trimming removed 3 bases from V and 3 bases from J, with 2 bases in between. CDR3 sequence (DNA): TGTGCCTGGAGCGACTATGGCTACACCTTC. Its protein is CAWSDYGYTF.

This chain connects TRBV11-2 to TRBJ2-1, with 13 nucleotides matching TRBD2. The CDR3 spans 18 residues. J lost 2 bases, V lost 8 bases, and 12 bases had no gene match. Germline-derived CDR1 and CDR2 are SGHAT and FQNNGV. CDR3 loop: CASRGATSGGTTYNEQFF. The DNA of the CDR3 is TGTGCCAGCCGAGGGGCGACTAGCGGGGGGACTACCTACAATGAGCAGTTCTTC.

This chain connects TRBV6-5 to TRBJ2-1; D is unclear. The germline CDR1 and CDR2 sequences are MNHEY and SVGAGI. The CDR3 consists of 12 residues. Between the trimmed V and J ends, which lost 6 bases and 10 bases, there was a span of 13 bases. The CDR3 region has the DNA TGTGCCAGCAGCCGACCTCAACGGGAGCAGTTCTTC. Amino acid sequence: CASSRPQREQFF.

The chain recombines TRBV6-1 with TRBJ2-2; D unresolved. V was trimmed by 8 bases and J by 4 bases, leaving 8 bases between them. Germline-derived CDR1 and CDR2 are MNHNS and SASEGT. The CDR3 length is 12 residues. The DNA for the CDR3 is TGTGCCAGCTTTATGGGCACCGGGGAGCTGTTTTTT. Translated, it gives CASFMGTGELFF.

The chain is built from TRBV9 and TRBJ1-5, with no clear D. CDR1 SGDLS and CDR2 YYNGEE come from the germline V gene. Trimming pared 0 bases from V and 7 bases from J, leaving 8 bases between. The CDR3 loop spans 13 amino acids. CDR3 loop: CASSVDGRQPQHF. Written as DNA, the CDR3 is TGTGCCAGCAGCGTAGACGGGCGGCAGCCCCAGCATTTT. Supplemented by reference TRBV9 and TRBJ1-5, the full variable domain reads DSGVTQTPKHLITATGQRVTLRCSPRSGDLSVYWYQQSLDQGLQFLIQYYNGEERAKGNILERFSAQQFPDLHSELNLSSLELGDSALYFCASSVDGRQPQHFGDGTRLSIL.

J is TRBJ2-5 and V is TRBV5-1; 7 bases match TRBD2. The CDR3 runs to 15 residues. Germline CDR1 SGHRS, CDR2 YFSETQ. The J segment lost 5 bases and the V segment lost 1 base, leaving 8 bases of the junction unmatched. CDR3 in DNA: TGCGCCAGCAGCTTGAGAGGGAGGGCCGCGGAGACCCAGTACTTC. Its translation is CASSLRGRAAETQYF.

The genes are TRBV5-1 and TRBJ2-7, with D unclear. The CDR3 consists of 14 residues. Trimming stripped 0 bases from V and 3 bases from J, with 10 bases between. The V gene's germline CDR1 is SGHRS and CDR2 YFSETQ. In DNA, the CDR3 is TGCGCCAGCAGCTTGGCCGTACTTAGCTACGAGCAGTACTTC. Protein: CASSLAVLSYEQYF. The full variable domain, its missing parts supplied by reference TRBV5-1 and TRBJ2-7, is KAGVTQTPRYLIKTRGQQVTLSCSPISGHRSVSWYQQTPGQGLQFLFEYFSETQRNKGNFPGRFSGRQFSNSRSEMNVSTLELGDSALYLCASSLAVLSYEQYFGPGTRLTVT.

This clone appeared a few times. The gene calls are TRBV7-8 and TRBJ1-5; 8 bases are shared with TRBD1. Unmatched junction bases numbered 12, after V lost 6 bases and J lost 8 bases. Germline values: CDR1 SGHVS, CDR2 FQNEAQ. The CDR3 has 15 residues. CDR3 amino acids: CASRLGNLQGEPQHF. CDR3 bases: TGTGCCAGCAGGTTGGGGAACCTACAGGGGGAGCCCCAGCATTTT.

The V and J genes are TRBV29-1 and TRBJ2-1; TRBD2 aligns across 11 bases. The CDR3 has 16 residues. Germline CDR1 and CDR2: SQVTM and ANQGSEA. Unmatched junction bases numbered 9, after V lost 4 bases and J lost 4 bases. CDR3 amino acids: CSVVSQLAGAYNEQFF. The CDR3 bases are TGCAGCGTTGTATCACAACTAGCGGGGGCTTACAATGAGCAGTTCTTC.

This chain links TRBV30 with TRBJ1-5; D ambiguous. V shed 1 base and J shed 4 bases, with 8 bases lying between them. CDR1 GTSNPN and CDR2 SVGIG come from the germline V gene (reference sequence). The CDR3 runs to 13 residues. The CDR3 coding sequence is TGTGCCTGGAGTGCTGGCCTAAATCAGCCCCAGCATTTT. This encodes CAWSAGLNQPQHF.

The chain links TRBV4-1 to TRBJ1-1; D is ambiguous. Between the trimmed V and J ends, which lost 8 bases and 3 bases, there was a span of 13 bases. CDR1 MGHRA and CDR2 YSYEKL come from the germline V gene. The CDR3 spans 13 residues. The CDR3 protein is CASGRLGDTEAFF. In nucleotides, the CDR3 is TGCGCCAGCGGTCGGTTGGGAGACACTGAAGCTTTCTTT.

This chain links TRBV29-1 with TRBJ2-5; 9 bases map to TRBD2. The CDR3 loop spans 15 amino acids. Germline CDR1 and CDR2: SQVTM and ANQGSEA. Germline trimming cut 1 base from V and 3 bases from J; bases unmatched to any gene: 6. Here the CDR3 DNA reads TGCAGCGTTGAAGGGCTAGCGGGGAAGGAAGAGACCCAGTACTTC. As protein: CSVEGLAGKEETQYF.

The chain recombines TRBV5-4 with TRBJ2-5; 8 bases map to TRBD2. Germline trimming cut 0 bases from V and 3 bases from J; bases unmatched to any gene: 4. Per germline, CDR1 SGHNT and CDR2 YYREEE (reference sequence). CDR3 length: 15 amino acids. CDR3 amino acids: CASSLVLRGEETQYF. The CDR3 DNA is TGTGCCAGCAGCTTGGTTTTGCGGGGGGAAGAGACCCAGTACTTC.

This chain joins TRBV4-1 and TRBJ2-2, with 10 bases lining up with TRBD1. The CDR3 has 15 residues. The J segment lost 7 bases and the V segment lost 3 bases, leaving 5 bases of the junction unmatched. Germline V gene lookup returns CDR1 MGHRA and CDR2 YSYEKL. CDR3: CASSQGQGMGGELFF. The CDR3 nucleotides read TGCGCCAGCAGCCAGGGACAGGGGATGGGCGGGGAGCTGTTTTTT.